This entry lists 31 T cell receptor beta chains sequenced from one sample in a study of long-term antiretroviral therapy in people with HIV. Survey-level resolution applied to immunoSEQ assay v3.0. Clones were read by immunoSEQ multiplex PCR, and TCRdb kept only the in-frame ones, dropping some. The table lists fewer than 30,000 clones, around 88% of them singletons. Sample: unsorted PBMCs, taken about 4.3 years after starting antiretroviral therapy. The receptor source for this set is a man in his thirties or forties with HIV.

This clone was counted a single time. The V and J genes are TRBV19 and TRBJ2-7; possible D gene TRBD1, 6 bases. The CDR3 covers 13 residues. The germline V gene has CDR1 LNHDA and CDR2 SQIVND (reference sequence). Trimming took off 7 bases at V and 0 bases at J, with 10 bases between the two ends. The CDR3 DNA sequence: TGTGCCAGTACGCCGGACAGCTCCTACGAGCAGTACTTC. This sequence encodes CASTPDSSYEQYF.

This rearrangement joins TRBV11-1 to TRBJ2-3; D might be TRBD1 (5 bases). The CDR3 totals 13 residues. V shed 4 bases and J shed 3 bases, with 8 bases lying between them. Germline CDR1 SGHAT, CDR2 FQDESV (reference sequence). The CDR3 reads CASSYRTTDTQYF. CDR3 in DNA: TGTGCCAGCAGCTACAGGACAACAGATACGCAGTATTTT. The complete variable domain, with remaining parts taken from reference TRBV11-1 and TRBJ2-3, reads EAEVAQSPRYKITEKSQAVAFWCDPISGHATLYWYRQILGQGPELLVQFQDESVVDDSQLPKDRFSAERLKGVDSTLKIQPAELGDSAMYLCASSYRTTDTQYFGPGTRLTVL.

Here the CDR3 reads CASSPRGETEAFF. CDR3 coding DNA: TGTGCCAGCTCACCGAGGGGTGAGACTGAAGCTTTCTTT. The chain has TRBV18 and TRBJ1-1; D is possibly TRBD1 (5 bases). Trimming took off 3 bases at V and 5 bases at J, with 10 bases between the two ends. The CDR3 sequence is 13 residues long. The germline gives CDR1 KGHSH, CDR2 LQKENI.

V usage is TRBV4-3 and J usage is TRBJ2-2, with TRBD2 as a possible D gene (6 bases). Trimming took off 1 base at V and 2 bases at J, with 14 bases between the two ends. Germline CDR1 and CDR2: LGHNA and YSLEER. This CDR3 region has 17 residues. CDR3 sequence (DNA): TGCGCCAGCAGCCAAGTAGCGGCCCGCGATAACACCGGGGAGCTGTTTTTT. Translated, it gives CASSQVAARDNTGELFF.

The chain has TRBV7-9 and TRBJ2-7; no clear D. Trimming stripped 2 bases from V and 2 bases from J, with 10 bases between. This CDR3 region has 14 residues. Germline V gives CDR1 SEHNR, CDR2 FQNEAQ (reference sequence). The CDR3 spells CASSLLAPAYEQYF. The CDR3 coding sequence is TGTGCCAGCAGCTTATTGGCCCCTGCCTACGAGCAGTACTTC.

The rearrangement links TRBV4-3 to TRBJ2-7, with TRBD1 matching over 7 bases. The CDR3 length is 14 residues. CDR1 and CDR2 from the germline V gene are LGHNA and YSLEER. V lost 5 bases to trimming and J lost 4 bases; unmatched junction nucleotides: 8. Here the CDR3 reads CASSRRQGMYEQYF. CDR3 coding DNA: TGCGCCAGCAGCAGGAGACAGGGAATGTACGAGCAGTACTTC.

This rearrangement joins TRBV6-6 to TRBJ2-3, with D perhaps TRBD1 (6 bases). V lost 4 bases to trimming and J lost 6 bases, with 8 bases between them. Germline V lookup: CDR1 MNHNY, CDR2 SVGAGI (reference sequence). The CDR3 has 12 amino acids. CDR3 loop: CASSSRGDTQYF. As DNA, the CDR3 is TGTGCCAGCAGTTCAAGGGGGGATACGCAGTATTTT.

The chain has TRBV5-4 and TRBJ1-4, with D unclear. The CDR3 is 15 residues long. Germline CDR1 and CDR2: SGHNT and YYREEE (reference sequence). The ends were cut back, 4 bases at V and 3 bases at J, with 13 bases in the middle. CDR3 protein: CASSNSGPANEKLFF. For the CDR3, the DNA is TGTGCCAGCAGCAACTCCGGGCCAGCTAATGAAAAACTGTTTTTT. The full variable domain, with the rest looked up from reference TRBV5-4 and TRBJ1-4, is ETGVTQSPTHLIKTRGQQVTLRCSSQSGHNTVSWYQQALGQGPQFIFQYYREEENGRGNFPPRFSGLQFPNYSSELNVNALELDDSALYLCASSNSGPANEKLFFGSGTQLSVL.

V usage is TRBV30 and J usage is TRBJ1-1; D is undetermined. This CDR3 has 15 residues. Trimming removed 2 bases from V and 0 bases from J, with 13 bases in between. The germline CDR1 and CDR2 sequences are GTSNPN and SVGIG (reference sequence). The CDR3 reads CAWSTSGFVNTEAFF. The CDR3 nucleotides are TGTGCCTGGAGTACCTCGGGGTTCGTGAACACTGAAGCTTTCTTT.

V usage is TRBV4-1 and J usage is TRBJ2-3; D might be TRBD1 or TRBD2, each matching 7 bases. CDR1 and CDR2 from the germline V gene are MGHRA and YSYEKL. Trimming took off 0 bases at V and 6 bases at J, with 25 bases between the two ends. CDR3 size: 19 residues. The CDR3 DNA is TGCGCCAGCAGCCAAGATGCTCACAGGACAGGTGGGAGGGGGGATACGCAGTATTTT. Amino acids: CASSQDAHRTGGRGDTQYF.

The chain employs TRBV6-5 and TRBJ1-3; D may be TRBD1 (6 bases). Between the trimmed V and J ends, which lost 6 bases and 4 bases, there was a span of 16 bases. There are 15 residues in the CDR3. CDR1 and CDR2 from the germline V gene are MNHEY and SVGAGI. CDR3 coding DNA: TGTGCCAGCAGCTGGGCAGGGGTTGGAGGAAACACCATATATTTT. Its protein product is CASSWAGVGGNTIYF.

V is TRBV11-3 and J is TRBJ2-7; D unresolved. V lost 1 base and J 5 bases, leaving 9 bases between the germline ends. The CDR3 is 13 residues long. Germline lookup yields CDR1 SGHNT and CDR2 YENEEA. CDR3 in amino acids: CASSLGGEDEQYF. In nucleotides, the CDR3 is TGTGCCAGCAGCTTAGGTGGAGAAGACGAGCAGTACTTC.

CDR3 loop: CASSLATGYLNQPQHF. CDR3 nucleotides: TGTGCCAGCAGCTTAGCAACGGGGTACCTCAATCAGCCCCAGCATTTT. The chain employs TRBV7-8 and TRBJ1-5; D remains ambiguous. The germline V and J ends were trimmed by 0 bases and 3 bases, with 12 bases remaining between them. CDR1 is SGHVS, CDR2 FQNEAQ, per germline. CDR3 length equals 16 residues.

CDR3 protein: CASSLAGHTGRANYGYTF. CDR3 sequence (DNA): TGTGCCAGCAGCTTAGCGGGGCATACGGGGAGAGCTAACTATGGCTACACCTTC. The chain is built from TRBV7-6 and TRBJ1-2, with D possibly being TRBD1 (5 bases). This CDR3 has 18 amino acids. CDR1 SGHVS and CDR2 FNYEAQ come from the germline V gene. The V end was cut by 0 bases, the J end by 0 bases, with 17 bases between. The full variable domain, in which reference TRBV7-6 and TRBJ1-2 provide the parts outside the CDR3, is GAGVSQSPRYKVTKRGQDVALRCDPISGHVSLYWYRQALGQGPEFLTYFNYEAQQDKSGLPNDRFSAERPEGSISTLTIQRTEQRDSAMYRCASSLAGHTGRANYGYTFGSGTRLTVV.

In this sample, this clone turned up a few times. The chain combines TRBV5-6 with TRBJ1-6; D remains unclear. Germline V gene sequence: CDR1 SGHDT, CDR2 YYEEEE. The CDR3 has 13 residues. V was cut by 1 base and J by 10 bases, with 9 bases left in between. The CDR3 bases are TGTGCCAGCAGCTTGAAGGTATTGTCACCCCTCCACTTT. Translation: CASSLKVLSPLHF.

V and J are TRBV19 and TRBJ1-6; D ambiguous. Trimming pared 5 bases from V and 8 bases from J, leaving 10 bases between. The CDR3 consists of 13 residues. Per the germline V gene, CDR1 is LNHDA and CDR2 is SQIVND (reference sequence). The chain's CDR3 is CASSLRVDSPLHF. Here the CDR3 DNA reads TGTGCCAGTAGTTTAAGAGTAGATTCACCCCTCCACTTT.

V is TRBV11-3 and J is TRBJ2-1; 8 positions match TRBD2. The CDR3 length is 14 residues. V lost 5 bases, J lost 5 bases, and 5 bases stayed unmatched. Germline-derived CDR1 and CDR2 are SGHNT and YENEEA. The CDR3 DNA is TGTGCCAGCAGCCTGAGCGGGAGCAACAATGAGCAGTTCTTC. Amino acids: CASSLSGSNNEQFF.

The J gene is TRBJ2-6, the V gene TRBV19, with unresolved D. The CDR3 contains 14 residues. Per the germline V gene, CDR1 is LNHDA and CDR2 is SQIVND (reference sequence). V lost 9 bases and J lost 0, with 9 bases in between. CDR3 in DNA: TGTGCCAGCCGTTATGACTCTGGGGCCAACGTCCTGACTTTC. Residues: CASRYDSGANVLTF.

This chain connects TRBV13 to TRBJ2-7; possible D gene TRBD2, 6 bases. The germline gives CDR1 PRHDT, CDR2 FYEKMQ (reference sequence). CDR3 length: 13 residues. V gave up 0 bases and J gave up 3 bases, with 6 bases separating them. CDR3 in amino acids: CASSLGRGYEQYF. The CDR3 DNA follows: TGTGCCAGCAGCTTAGGGCGGGGCTACGAGCAGTACTTC.

The chain is built from TRBV18 and TRBJ1-5; TRBD1 aligns across 10 bases. Germline loops: CDR1 KGHSH, CDR2 LQKENI. The trim removed 4 bases at V and 6 bases at J, leaving 6 bases unmatched. There are 15 residues in the CDR3. The CDR3: CASSRGQGSSQPQHF. CDR3 coding DNA: TGTGCCAGCTCACGGGGACAGGGGAGTTCTCAGCCCCAGCATTTT.

This chain connects TRBV5-1 to TRBJ2-6; 10 positions agree with TRBD1. The J segment lost 2 bases and the V segment lost 3 bases, leaving 11 bases of the junction unmatched. The V gene's germline CDR1 is SGHRS and CDR2 YFSETQ. The CDR3 spans 19 residues. The CDR3 region has the DNA TGCGCCAGCAGCTCGGACAGGGGGTCGCCGGGAGCTGGGGCCAACGTCCTGACTTTC. Translation: CASSSDRGSPGAGANVLTF.

The chain employs TRBV30 and TRBJ1-2; possible D gene TRBD1, 6 bases. CDR3 size: 12 residues. CDR1 is GTSNPN and CDR2 is SVGIG in the germline V gene (reference sequence). The V end was cut by 3 bases, the J end by 4 bases, with 9 bases between. CDR3 nucleotides: TGTGCCTGGAGCGGACAGCTCTATGGCTACACCTTC. This translates into CAWSGQLYGYTF.

The chain combines TRBV7-9 with TRBJ1-1; the match to TRBD1 covers 10 bases. V trimming: 4 bases; J trimming: 2 bases; junction bases outside the gene matches: 4. The CDR3 runs to 15 residues. Germline V lookup: CDR1 SEHNR, CDR2 FQNEAQ (reference sequence). The CDR3 nucleotides are TGTGCCAGCAGCTCCCCGACAGGGGGCAACACTGAAGCTTTCTTT. This codes for CASSSPTGGNTEAFF. Full variable domain (rest looked up from reference TRBV7-9 and TRBJ1-1): DTGVSQNPRHKITKRGQNVTFRCDPISEHNRLYWYRQTLGQGPEFLTYFQNEAQLEKSRLLSDRFSAERPKGSFSTLEIQRTEQGDSAMYLCASSSPTGGNTEAFFGQGTRLTVV.

The chain recombines TRBV13 with TRBJ1-6; D not certain. This CDR3 has 14 residues. Germline CDR1 PRHDT, CDR2 FYEKMQ (reference sequence). The V and J ends lost 2 bases and 7 bases respectively, with 9 bases between them. The CDR3 spells CASSLSQTNSPLHF. The CDR3, as DNA: TGTGCCAGCAGCTTAAGCCAGACAAATTCACCCCTCCACTTT.

This chain connects TRBV11-2 to TRBJ1-1, with D maybe TRBD1 (5 bases). Trimming cost V 3 bases and J 4 bases, with 12 bases left between them. CDR3 length: 14 amino acids. Per germline, CDR1 SGHAT and CDR2 FQNNGV. CDR3 residues: CASSFPGGITEAFF. The CDR3 bases are TGTGCCAGCAGCTTCCCGGGGGGAATCACTGAAGCTTTCTTT. Variable domain in full (rest from reference TRBV11-2 and TRBJ1-1): EAGVAQSPRYKIIEKRQSVAFWCNPISGHATLYWYQQILGQGPKLLIQFQNNGVVDDSQLPKDRFSAERLKGVDSTLKIQPAKLEDSAVYLCASSFPGGITEAFFGQGTRLTVV.

The chain combines TRBV2 with TRBJ1-1, with no clear D. The V end was cut by 7 bases, the J end by 0 bases, with 12 bases between. The germline CDR1 and CDR2 sequences are SNHLY and FYNNEI. The CDR3 sequence is 14 residues long. The CDR3 loop is CASTPQRMNTEAFF. The CDR3 region has the DNA TGTGCCAGCACCCCCCAACGGATGAACACTGAAGCTTTCTTT.

The CDR3 region is CASSIPGEQFF. CDR3 nucleotide sequence: TGTGCCAGTAGTATACCCGGCGAGCAGTTCTTC. This chain joins TRBV19 and TRBJ2-1; no firm D call. This CDR3 spans 11 amino acids. Per germline, CDR1 LNHDA and CDR2 SQIVND (reference sequence). Trimming cost V 2 bases and J 10 bases, with 6 bases left between them.

V usage is TRBV9 and J usage is TRBJ1-4; no clear D. CDR1 and CDR2 from the germline V gene are SGDLS and YYNGEE. Trimming stripped 2 bases from V and 8 bases from J, with 13 bases between. The CDR3 spans 14 residues. The CDR3 DNA follows: TGTGCCAGCAGCGTGGAGGAAGCCGACGAAAAACTGTTTTTT. Its protein product is CASSVEEADEKLFF.

The chain uses TRBV19 and TRBJ1-5; D is ambiguous. Trimming stripped 3 bases from V and 0 bases from J, with 6 bases between. This CDR3 spans 14 amino acids. CDR1 and CDR2 from the germline V gene are LNHDA and SQIVND (reference sequence). The DNA of the CDR3 is TGTGCCAGTAGTATCAGAAATAGCAATCAGCCCCAGCATTTT. It translates to CASSIRNSNQPQHF.

The table lists this clone with a few counts. This chain links TRBV2 with TRBJ1-3, with D possibly matching TRBD1 (6 bases). Trimming cost V 8 bases and J 2 bases, with 13 bases left between them. CDR3 length: 14 amino acids. Germline values: CDR1 SNHLY, CDR2 FYNNEI. The CDR3 nucleotides read TGTGCCAGCGGTTCCAGGGGTGCTGGAAACACCATATATTTT. Encoded protein: CASGSRGAGNTIYF.

The chain carries TRBV9 and TRBJ1-1, with a tentative D call TRBD1 (5 bases). The V end lost 3 bases, the J end lost 4 bases, and 13 bases lay between the germline ends. The CDR3 consists of 14 residues. Germline loops: CDR1 SGDLS, CDR2 YYNGEE. This CDR3 is CASSADIRGTEAFF. As DNA, the CDR3 is TGTGCCAGCAGCGCCGATATAAGGGGCACTGAAGCTTTCTTT. Based on the CDR3 plus reference TRBV9 and TRBJ1-1, the full variable domain is DSGVTQTPKHLITATGQRVTLRCSPRSGDLSVYWYQQSLDQGLQFLIQYYNGEERAKGNILERFSAQQFPDLHSELNLSSLELGDSALYFCASSADIRGTEAFFGQGTRLTVV.